Presented here are 3 T cell receptor beta chains from one specimen sequenced in a study of blood T cells in healthy people across ages. Then a second PCR, running roughly 7 to 11 cycles, was carried out with a sample-barcoded 5' primer and a J-beta primer mix. MiXCR was run by TCRdb on the 5' RACE reads, yielding one entry per CDR3 protein. This table holds 1.5 million to 2 million distinct CDR3 sequences, approximately 50% found once. The material sequenced was blood. These receptors came from a middle-aged woman in good health.

The gene calls are TRBV4-3 and TRBJ2-3; D remains ambiguous. Germline V gene lookup returns CDR1 LGHNA and CDR2 YSLEER. The CDR3 is 15 amino acids. V shed 0 bases and J shed 2 bases, with 9 bases lying between them. The CDR3 is CASSQDRRFTDTQYF. Written as DNA, the CDR3 is TGCGCCAGCAGCCAAGATAGGAGATTCACAGATACGCAGTATTTT.

The chain links TRBV20-1 to TRBJ2-7; 10 bases align to TRBD2. The J call may be wrong; the DNA end is better matched by TRBJ2-4. Germline values: CDR1 DFQATT, CDR2 SNEGSKA (reference sequence). CDR3 length: 13 amino acids. The CDR3 protein is CSGQRGGLNIQYF. For the CDR3, the DNA is TGCAGTGGACAGCGGGGGGGTTTAAACATTCAGTACTTC.

A word on this clonotype: A junction end diverges from the germline sequence, so it may reflect a read error. The chain joins TRBV29-1 to TRBJ1-2; D may be TRBD1 (5 bases). The CDR3 contains 13 residues. CDR1 and CDR2 from the germline V gene are SQVTM and ANQGSEA. The CDR3 sequence: CNVEVSGGYGYTF. The CDR3 nucleotides read TGCAACGTTGAAGTCTCGGGGGGCTATGGCTACACCTTC.